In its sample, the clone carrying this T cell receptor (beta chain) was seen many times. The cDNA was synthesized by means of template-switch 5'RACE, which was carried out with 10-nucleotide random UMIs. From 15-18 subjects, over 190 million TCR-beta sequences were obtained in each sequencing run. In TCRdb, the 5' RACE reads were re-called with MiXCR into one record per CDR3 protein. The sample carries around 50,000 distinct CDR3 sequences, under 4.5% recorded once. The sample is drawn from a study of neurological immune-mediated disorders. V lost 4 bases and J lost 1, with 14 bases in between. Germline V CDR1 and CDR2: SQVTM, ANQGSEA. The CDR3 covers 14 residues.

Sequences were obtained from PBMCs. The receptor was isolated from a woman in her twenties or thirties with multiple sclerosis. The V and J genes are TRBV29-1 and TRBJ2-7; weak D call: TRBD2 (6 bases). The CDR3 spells CSVVSLGGSYEQYF. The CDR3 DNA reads TGCAGCGTTGTTTCCCTGGGGGGATCCTACGAGCAGTACTTC.